These 14 T cell receptor beta chains share one sample of origin, sequenced in a study of post-analysis software for immune sequencing data. Findings and limits, study-wide: Comparison of patients with controls showed about 5 TRBV segments more frequent in patients, TRBV5-6, TRBV5-1 and TRBV20-1 among them.

These receptors have no identified antigens. The TCR beta cDNA libraries contained unique molecular identifiers. TCRdb analysed the PCR reads with MiXCR anew, one entry per CDR3 protein. The sample lists 750,000 to 950,000 distinct CDR3 sequences; approximately 57% were seen once. Sequencing was carried out using blood. Source of these receptors: a girl under 18 with multiple sclerosis.

This clonotype was counted only a few times. V is TRBV7-3 and J is TRBJ2-7, with 9 bases lining up with TRBD2. Germline CDR1 SGHTA, CDR2 FQGTGA. The CDR3 spans 14 residues. V shed 0 bases, J shed 3 bases, and the junction held 0 bases outside the gene matches. Written as DNA, the CDR3 is TGTGCCAGCAGCTTAACAGCGGGAGGCTACGAGCAGTACTTC. Protein product: CASSLTAGGYEQYF.

A remark on this clonotype: The junction departs from the called germline gene at one end, perhaps through a read error. The V call is TRBV14, the J call TRBJ2-5; 8 bases are shared with TRBD1. CDR1 is SGHDN, CDR2 FVKESK, per germline. The CDR3 runs to 14 residues. In DNA, the CDR3 is TGTGCCAGCAGCCGGACAGGGATGTTGGAGACCCGGTACTTC. Protein sequence: CASSRTGMLETRYF.

V gene TRBV5-1 combines with J gene TRBJ2-5; TRBD2 aligns across 10 bases. This CDR3 spans 18 amino acids. Germline V gene data show CDR1 as SGHRS and CDR2 as YFSETQ. Germline trimming cut 1 base from V and 4 bases from J; bases unmatched to any gene: 13. CDR3 sequence (DNA): TGCGCCAGCAGCTTGTTCTCTAGCGGGAGAGGGATGCGAGAGACCCAGTACTTC. This sequence encodes CASSLFSSGRGMRETQYF.

The chain uses TRBV20-1 and TRBJ2-3; 12 positions match TRBD1. V lost 5 bases to trimming and J lost 2 bases; unmatched junction nucleotides: 11. CDR1 is DFQATT, CDR2 SNEGSKA, per germline (reference sequence). CDR3 length: 17 residues. The CDR3 sequence is CSAPPSRDRGLTDTQYF. The CDR3 nucleotides are TGCAGTGCTCCCCCTTCACGGGACAGGGGGCTCACAGATACGCAGTATTTT.

The chain has TRBV7-2 and TRBJ2-3; D unresolved. This CDR3 is 17 amino acids long. The germline gives CDR1 SGHTA, CDR2 FQGNSA. V was clipped by 5 bases and J by 0 bases, with 18 bases between them. CDR3 amino acids: CASSKGPYPTSTDTQYF. In DNA form, the CDR3 reads TGTGCCAGCAGCAAAGGACCCTACCCCACTAGCACAGATACGCAGTATTTT.

This clonotype has a handful of counts. This chain links TRBV29-1 with TRBJ2-7; D is uncertain. V lost 4 bases to trimming and J lost 2 bases, with 6 bases between them. The germline V gene encodes CDR1 SQVTM and CDR2 ANQGSEA. There are 11 residues in the CDR3. CDR3 sequence reads: CSVAGPYEQYF. In DNA form, the CDR3 reads TGCAGCGTTGCAGGCCCCTACGAGCAGTACTTC.

Only a few counts were recorded for this clonotype. As DNA, the CDR3 is TGTGCCAGCAGTCCAGATGGGACTAGCGGGAGGGAGCAGTACTTC. This translates into CASSPDGTSGREQYF. This chain links TRBV12-3 or TRBV12-4 with TRBJ2-7; 15 positions agree with TRBD2. V lost 5 bases, J lost 7 bases, and 6 bases stayed unmatched. The CDR3 totals 15 residues.

The rearrangement uses TRBV20-1 and TRBJ2-1; D not certain. The CDR3 is made up of 12 amino acids. Germline values: CDR1 DFQATT, CDR2 SNEGSKA (reference sequence). The V gene lost 3 bases and the J gene lost 8 bases, with 11 bases spanning the gap. The CDR3 protein is CSARILSDEQFF. The CDR3 DNA is TGCAGTGCTAGGATCCTCTCGGATGAGCAGTTCTTC.

This clonotype showed up just a few times. This chain uses TRBV6-5 with TRBJ2-5; D not resolved. The CDR3 spans 15 residues. Germline CDR1 MNHEY, CDR2 SVGAGI. Trimming removed 0 bases at V and 5 bases at J, with 13 bases between. The CDR3 sequence is CASSYSGLGGETQYF. The CDR3 DNA sequence: TGTGCCAGCAGTTACTCCGGGCTAGGTGGCGAGACCCAGTACTTC.

This clonotype was detected a few times. The chain recombines TRBV7-3 with TRBJ2-3; TRBD2 aligns across 7 bases. V was clipped by 3 bases and J by 2 bases; unmatched bases: 5. CDR1 is SGHTA and CDR2 is FQGTGA in the germline V gene. The CDR3 is 15 residues long. This CDR3 is CASSFASGLTDTQYF. The CDR3 DNA sequence: TGTGCCAGCAGCTTCGCTAGCGGCCTCACAGATACGCAGTATTTT.

This chain joins TRBV15 and TRBJ2-6; D is uncertain. CDR1 and CDR2 from the germline V gene are LNHNV and YYDKDF (reference sequence). The length of the CDR3 is 16 residues. The germline V and J ends were trimmed by 8 bases and 2 bases, with 16 bases remaining between them. The CDR3 here is CATADGRSAGANVLTF. The DNA for the CDR3 is TGTGCCACCGCAGACGGACGGTCTGCTGGGGCCAACGTCCTGACTTTC.

Only a few counts were recorded for this clonotype. V is TRBV20-1 and J is TRBJ2-7, with D maybe TRBD1 (6 bases). Germline values: CDR1 DFQATT, CDR2 SNEGSKA (reference sequence). The CDR3 runs to 15 residues. Trimming stripped 6 bases from V and 0 bases from J, with 18 bases between. The CDR3 spells CSATGTISTSYEQYF. CDR3 bases: TGCAGTGCAACCGGGACAATCTCAACCTCCTACGAGCAGTACTTC.

The CDR3 region is CASSQEGAGPYNEQFF. The CDR3 nucleotides are TGTGCCAGCAGCCAAGAAGGGGCAGGCCCGTACAATGAGCAGTTCTTC. This chain joins TRBV14 and TRBJ2-1, with a possible D match to TRBD1 (5 bases). V lost 0 bases, J lost 4 bases, and 13 bases lay in between. Looked up from germline, CDR1 is SGHDN and CDR2 is FVKESK. This CDR3 spans 16 amino acids.

The genes are TRBV12-3 or TRBV12-4 and TRBJ2-7; 7 nucleotides line up with TRBD1. The CDR3 totals 15 residues. The J segment lost 3 bases and the V segment lost 5 bases, leaving 10 bases of the junction unmatched. CDR3 sequence reads: CASSQTGLGYYEQYF. The CDR3 region has the DNA TGTGCCAGCAGTCAGACAGGGCTAGGATACTACGAGCAGTACTTC.